Each of the 29 T cell receptor beta chains below was sequenced from the same sample in a study of response to subunit inactivated influenza vaccine. TCRdb reanalysed the RT-PCR reads using MiXCR and keeps one entry per CDR3 protein. Of 750,000 to 850,000 distinct CDR3 sequences in the sample, 18% were seen once. Here the sequenced sample was PBMCs from blood, taken approximately 5 days after vaccination. Source of these receptors: a middle-aged man who received an inactivated influenza vaccine.

The rearrangement joins TRBV6-1 to TRBJ2-3; 7 bases map to TRBD1. V trimming: 5 bases; J trimming: 5 bases; junction bases outside the gene matches: 7. CDR3 length: 14 amino acids. Germline lookup yields CDR1 MNHNS and CDR2 SASEGT. CDR3 sequence: CASSPRQGRDTQYF. The CDR3 DNA reads TGTGCCAGCAGTCCCCGACAGGGACGAGATACGCAGTATTTT.

This rearrangement joins TRBV7-2 to TRBJ2-7, with a possible D match to TRBD2 (6 bases). The V gene's germline CDR1 is SGHTA and CDR2 FQGNSA. V was clipped by 8 bases and J by 1 base, with 15 bases between them. This CDR3 contains 14 residues. The CDR3 nucleotides read TGTGCCAGCCTCCCCGGGAGTCTATCCTACGAGCAGTACTTC. Its translation is CASLPGSLSYEQYF.

This chain joins TRBV18 and TRBJ2-1; 7 bases are shared with TRBD2. Germline-derived CDR1 and CDR2 are KGHSH and LQKENI. The CDR3 loop spans 15 amino acids. With V trimmed by 4 bases and J by 0 bases, 3 bases remained unmatched. CDR3 sequence: CASSLGLYSYNEQFF. DNA of the CDR3: TGTGCCAGCTCACTGGGACTATACTCCTACAATGAGCAGTTCTTC. Full variable domain (remainder filled in from reference TRBV18 and TRBJ2-1): NAGVMQNPRHLVRRRGQEARLRCSPMKGHSHVYWYRQLPEEGLKFMVYLQKENIIDESGMPKERFSAEFPKEGPSILRIQQVVRGDSAAYFCASSLGLYSYNEQFFGPGTRLTVL.

V is TRBV20-1 and J is TRBJ1-1; D remains unclear. CDR1 is DFQATT, CDR2 SNEGSKA, per germline (reference sequence). The CDR3 runs to 16 residues. The germline V and J ends were trimmed by 5 bases and 1 base, with 20 bases remaining between them. CDR3 sequence: CSAFGIRTERNTEAFF. The CDR3 nucleotides read TGCAGTGCTTTCGGGATTCGGACGGAGAGGAACACTGAAGCTTTCTTT.

This clonotype was recorded many times. This rearrangement joins TRBV5-1 to TRBJ2-7; tentatively, D is TRBD1 (6 bases). The V gene lost 2 bases and the J gene lost 6 bases, with 12 bases spanning the gap. Looked up from germline, CDR1 is SGHRS and CDR2 is YFSETQ. The CDR3 loop spans 13 amino acids. The CDR3 spells CASSLQGVSEQYF. In DNA, the CDR3 is TGCGCCAGCAGCTTACAGGGTGTTAGCGAGCAGTACTTC. The complete variable domain, with remaining parts taken from reference TRBV5-1 and TRBJ2-7, reads KAGVTQTPRYLIKTRGQQVTLSCSPISGHRSVSWYQQTPGQGLQFLFEYFSETQRNKGNFPGRFSGRQFSNSRSEMNVSTLELGDSALYLCASSLQGVSEQYFGPGTRLTVT.

This clonotype has only a few counts. This sequence joins TRBV20-1 and TRBJ2-7; D assignment may be TRBD1 or TRBD2 (5 bases each). The CDR3 contains 14 residues. In germline, CDR1 is DFQATT, CDR2 SNEGSKA (reference sequence). Between the trimmed V and J ends, which lost 5 bases and 2 bases, there was a span of 16 bases. In DNA, the CDR3 is TGCAGTGCTTCATCGGGGACGGTTGCCTACGAGCAGTACTTC. Its protein is CSASSGTVAYEQYF.

This clonotype was counted between two and nine times. The chain couples TRBV20-1 to TRBJ1-6, with D tentatively TRBD1 (6 bases). The CDR3 contains 16 residues. Trimming pared 3 bases from V and 0 bases from J, leaving 12 bases between. CDR1 is DFQATT, CDR2 SNEGSKA, per germline (reference sequence). The CDR3: CSARLDRSSYNSPLHF. CDR3 DNA: TGCAGTGCTAGGCTCGACAGGAGCTCCTATAATTCACCCCTCCACTTT.

This clonotype showed up just a few times. V gene TRBV15 combines with J gene TRBJ2-6; D is unclear. CDR1 and CDR2 (germline): LNHNV, YYDKDF (reference sequence). V gave up 0 bases and J gave up 2 bases, with 11 bases separating them. This CDR3 region has 17 residues. CDR3 loop: CATSREQSFTGANVLTF. CDR3 nucleotides: TGTGCCACCAGCAGAGAACAGAGCTTTACTGGGGCCAACGTCCTGACTTTC.

This clonotype has a single count. The chain links TRBV9 to TRBJ2-4, with unresolved D. The CDR3 sequence is 14 residues long. From germline, CDR1 is SGDLS and CDR2 YYNGEE. V was shortened by 0 bases and J by 4 bases, with 8 bases between the two germline ends. The CDR3 DNA sequence: TGTGCCAGCAGCGTAGGAAAACGGAAAAACATTCAGTACTTC. As protein: CASSVGKRKNIQYF.

This clonotype showed up just a few times. This chain links TRBV20-1 with TRBJ1-5; the match to TRBD1 covers 7 bases. J gave up 0 bases and V 3 bases, and 5 bases lay outside the gene matches. The length of the CDR3 is 15 residues. CDR1 and CDR2 from the germline V gene are DFQATT and SNEGSKA (reference sequence). The CDR3, as DNA: TGCAGTGCTAGGCAGGGGGGTTATAGCAATCAGCCCCAGCATTTT. It specifies CSARQGGYSNQPQHF.

This clonotype was recorded a few times. The genes are TRBV27 and TRBJ1-5, with a weak D call TRBD1 (5 bases). CDR3 length equals 13 residues. V lost 5 bases and J lost 2, with 7 bases in between. Germline CDR1 MNHEY, CDR2 SMNVEV (reference sequence). This CDR3 reads CASSEQGNQPQHF. The CDR3 DNA sequence: TGTGCCAGCAGTGAACAGGGCAATCAGCCCCAGCATTTT.

This sequence joins TRBV7-9 and TRBJ2-1, with D possibly TRBD2 on 5 matching bases. The CDR3 has 17 residues. The germline V gene encodes CDR1 SEHNR and CDR2 FQNEAQ (reference sequence). Trimming took 3 bases from V and 0 from J, leaving 15 bases between them. This CDR3 reads CASSFEGQVLSYNEQFF. The CDR3 DNA reads TGTGCCAGCAGCTTCGAGGGCCAGGTGCTCTCCTACAATGAGCAGTTCTTC.

The V gene is TRBV6-1, the J gene TRBJ2-7; the D gene is possibly TRBD1 (6 bases). The germline V gene has CDR1 MNHNS and CDR2 SASEGT. V was cut by 6 bases and J by 3 bases, with 21 bases left in between. This CDR3 comprises 16 residues. CDR3 DNA: TGTGCCAGCAGCCTCCAGGTCGGACAGAGGGACTACGAGCAGTACTTC. Translated, it gives CASSLQVGQRDYEQYF.

This chain links TRBV2 with TRBJ2-1; TRBD1 aligns across 9 bases. Per germline, CDR1 SNHLY and CDR2 FYNNEI. The CDR3 length is 13 residues. J gave up 7 bases and V 7 bases, and 5 bases lay outside the gene matches. The chain's CDR3 is CASTLDRGNEQFF. The CDR3 coding sequence is TGTGCCAGCACGCTGGACAGGGGAAATGAGCAGTTCTTC.

This clonotype was detected a few times. The chain employs TRBV29-1 and TRBJ1-4, with TRBD1 identical over 8 bases. The V segment lost 5 bases and the J segment 2 bases; nucleotides outside the gene matches: 4. This CDR3 contains 14 residues. Germline CDR1 reads SQVTM; CDR2 reads ANQGSEA. CDR3 DNA sequence: TGCAGCGTTTGGGACAGGTCGACTAATGAAAAACTGTTTTTT. Protein product: CSVWDRSTNEKLFF.

This rearrangement joins TRBV12-3 or TRBV12-4 to TRBJ1-1; D not certain. The ends were cut back, 3 bases at V and 7 bases at J, with 9 bases in the middle. The CDR3 loop spans 12 amino acids. The CDR3 spells CASSLSKGEAFF. The CDR3 DNA sequence: TGTGCCAGCAGTTTGTCCAAGGGTGAAGCTTTCTTT.

This chain joins TRBV4-1 and TRBJ2-3; no definite D call. The CDR3 totals 13 residues. The germline V gene encodes CDR1 MGHRA and CDR2 YSYEKL. Trimming took 3 bases from V and 7 from J, leaving 11 bases between them. CDR3 nucleotides: TGCGCCAGCAGCCAGGCCCTCGCCTATACGCAGTATTTT. Protein: CASSQALAYTQYF.

This clonotype was seen only a few times. This sequence joins TRBV7-9 and TRBJ2-1; no clear D gene. This CDR3 contains 14 residues. Between the trimmed V and J ends, which lost 5 bases and 4 bases, there was a span of 12 bases. Germline V gene lookup returns CDR1 SEHNR and CDR2 FQNEAQ (reference sequence). The CDR3 sequence is CASSITTAYNEQFF. Here the CDR3 DNA reads TGTGCCAGCAGCATCACGACGGCGTACAATGAGCAGTTCTTC.

This clonotype was seen a handful of times. The missing conserved phenylalanine or tryptophan at the end of this CDR3 makes a read error likely. No DNA is shown, since the ends of the CDR3 on it are uncertain; the CDR3 is the one TCRdb lists. The gene calls are TRBV29-1 and TRBJ2-3; the D call TRBD1 from the table was never checked on the DNA. The CDR3 is 11 residues long, ends included. The germline CDR1 and CDR2 sequences are SQVTM and ANQGSEA. This CDR3 is CSATEGRVVRA.

The chain combines TRBV18 with TRBJ2-5, with D perhaps TRBD1 or TRBD2 (6 bases each). V gave up 11 bases and J gave up 1 base, with 14 bases separating them. This CDR3 is 13 amino acids long. CDR1 and CDR2 from the germline V gene are KGHSH and LQKENI. For the CDR3, the DNA is TGTGCCCAGTCTCGGGGGCGCCAAGAGACCCAGTACTTC. It codes for CAQSRGRQETQYF.

In its sample, this clonotype was seen a few times. The chain joins TRBV28 to TRBJ2-7; D may be TRBD2 (7 bases). Trimming removed 7 bases from V and 3 bases from J, with 13 bases in between. The CDR3 is made up of 13 amino acids. The V gene's germline CDR1 is MDHEN and CDR2 SYDVKM. CDR3 residues: CASTGGQFYEQYF. CDR3 in DNA: TGTGCCAGCACCGGGGGGCAATTCTACGAGCAGTACTTC.

This clonotype was counted at least ten times. The V call is TRBV7-2, the J call TRBJ2-7, with D perhaps TRBD1 or TRBD2 (5 bases each). The germline V and J ends were trimmed by 5 bases and 7 bases, with 21 bases remaining between them. Germline CDR1 and CDR2: SGHTA and FQGNSA. There are 15 residues in the CDR3. The CDR3 region has the DNA TGTGCCAGCAGCACCAAGGGACGAGCGGTTGGAGAGCAGTACTTC. This translates into CASSTKGRAVGEQYF.

This sequence joins TRBV11-3 and TRBJ2-5; tentative D call: TRBD1 (6 bases). The CDR3 has 13 amino acids. Germline V gene data show CDR1 as SGHNT and CDR2 as YENEEA. The germline V and J ends were trimmed by 4 bases and 5 bases, with 11 bases remaining between them. CDR3 coding DNA: TGTGCCAGCAGCTCAGGACAGTCGGAGACCCAGTACTTC. Translating gives CASSSGQSETQYF.

This chain joins TRBV30 and TRBJ2-7; possible D gene TRBD2, 5 bases. The CDR3 extends over 12 amino acids. The germline gives CDR1 GTSNPN, CDR2 SVGIG (reference sequence). Trimming left V 3 bases short and J 0 bases short, with 6 bases between. The chain's CDR3 is CAWSRDSYEQYF. CDR3 in DNA: TGTGCCTGGAGCCGGGACTCCTACGAGCAGTACTTC. Based on the CDR3 plus reference TRBV30 and TRBJ2-7, the full variable domain is SQTIHQWPATLVQPVGSPLSLECTVEGTSNPNLYWYRQAAGRGLQLLFYSVGIGQISSEVPQNLSASRPQDRQFILSSKKLLLSDSGFYLCAWSRDSYEQYFGPGTRLTVT.

The chain recombines TRBV24-1 with TRBJ2-1, with D possibly matching TRBD1 (6 bases). The CDR3 spans 12 residues. The germline CDR1 and CDR2 sequences are KGHDR and SFDVKD. Between the trimmed V and J ends, which lost 8 bases and 3 bases, there was a span of 7 bases. CDR3 sequence reads: CATNRVYNEQFF. Written as DNA, the CDR3 is TGTGCCACCAACAGGGTCTACAATGAGCAGTTCTTC.

The table lists this clonotype with many counts. The CDR3 protein is CSARTTPDRDPQPQHF. The CDR3 nucleotides are TGCAGTGCTAGAACTACACCCGACAGGGACCCTCAGCCCCAGCATTTT. The chain recombines TRBV20-1 with TRBJ1-5, with 7 bases that match TRBD1. Looked up from germline, CDR1 is DFQATT and CDR2 is SNEGSKA (reference sequence). The junction had 13 bases not matched to a gene; V was cut back by 2 bases and J by 6 bases. The CDR3 consists of 16 residues.

Only a few counts were recorded for this clonotype. The V gene is TRBV4-3, the J gene TRBJ2-3; D uncertain. The CDR3 extends over 14 amino acids. CDR1 and CDR2 (germline): LGHNA, YSLEER. V was clipped by 2 bases and J by 5 bases, with 11 bases between them. This CDR3 reads CASSQYPHGDTQYF. CDR3 DNA sequence: TGCGCCAGCAGCCAATACCCTCACGGAGATACGCAGTATTTT.

Only a few counts were recorded for this clonotype. This chain connects TRBV12-3 or TRBV12-4 to TRBJ2-5; a possible D gene is TRBD2 (6 bases). V was pared by 3 bases and J by 5 bases, with 19 bases between. The CDR3 extends over 16 amino acids. The CDR3 protein is CASSLGGRSSWETQYF. In nucleotides, the CDR3 is TGTGCCAGCAGTTTGGGGGGACGGAGCTCCTGGGAGACCCAGTACTTC.

V gene TRBV3-1 combines with J gene TRBJ2-1; D not certain. The CDR3 is 13 residues long. Germline CDR1 LGHDT, CDR2 YNNKEL (reference sequence). V shed 0 bases and J shed 9 bases, with 9 bases lying between them. CDR3 protein: CASSQDVRGEQFF. The CDR3 nucleotides read TGTGCCAGCAGCCAAGATGTCAGAGGTGAGCAGTTCTTC.